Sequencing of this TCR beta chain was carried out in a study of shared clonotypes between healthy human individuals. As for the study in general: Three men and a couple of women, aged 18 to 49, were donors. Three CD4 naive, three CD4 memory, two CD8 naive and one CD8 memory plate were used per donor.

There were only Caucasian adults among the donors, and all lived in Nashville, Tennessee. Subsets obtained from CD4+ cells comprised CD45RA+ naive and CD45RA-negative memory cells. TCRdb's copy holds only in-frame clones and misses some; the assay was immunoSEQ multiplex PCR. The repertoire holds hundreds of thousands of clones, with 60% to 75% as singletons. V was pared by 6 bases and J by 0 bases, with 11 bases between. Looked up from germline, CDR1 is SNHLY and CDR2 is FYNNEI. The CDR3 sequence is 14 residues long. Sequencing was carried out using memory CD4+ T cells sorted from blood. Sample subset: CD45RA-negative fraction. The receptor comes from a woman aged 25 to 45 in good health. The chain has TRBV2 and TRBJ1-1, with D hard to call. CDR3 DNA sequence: TGTGCCAGCAGCCGGTCCACAGTGAACACTGAAGCTTTCTTT. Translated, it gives CASSRSTVNTEAFF.